The clone carrying this T cell receptor (beta chain) was counted a few times. This record belongs to a study of CD8+ T cells in alopecia areata. Study-wide context: The authors scored treated patients' severity by affected scalp percentage.

TCR sequencing used cDNA made by reverse transcription of extracted RNA. Generated by immunoSEQ multiplex PCR, the TCRdb table keeps only in-frame clones and is missing some. The sample carries fewer than 200,000 clones, about three fifths recorded once. The CDR3 totals 13 residues. Germline-derived CDR1 and CDR2 are SGHVS and FQNEAQ. Treatment given: oral pan-JAK inhibitor, 5-10 mg twice daily. The TCR sequence derives from a human donor with alopecia areata. This chain uses TRBV7-8 with TRBJ1-1; D remains ambiguous. The sequencing here drew on CD4+ T cells sorted from blood, taken between weeks 55 and 70, from a patient treated with tofacitinib. CDR3 bases: TGTGCTTCGACTGGACCGCTGAACACTGAAGCTTTCTTT. This encodes CASTGPLNTEAFF.